Each of the 24 T cell receptor beta chains below was sequenced from the same sample in a study of vaccination effects on CD4 cells after COVID-19. Within the ViraFEST assay, antigen-specific CD4+ T cells underwent expansion with viral peptide pools prior to sequencing. At the end of 9 to 11 days of culture, CD4+ T cells were isolated. Either the mRNA-1273 or the BNT162b2 vaccine was given to participants as two doses. Their antigens remain unidentified. The data were produced by immunoSEQ multiplex PCR, yet TCRdb's version contains in-frame clones alone and is incomplete. Of around 69,000 clones detected, roughly 81% appear once; the ten largest clones hold roughly 1.4%. The source material was CD4+ T cells from PBMCs cultured with HCoV-229E spike peptides, sampled after COVID-19 vaccination. The receptors here all came from a human donor who received a COVID-19 vaccine.

This chain connects TRBV7-2 to TRBJ1-2; no definite D call. The length of the CDR3 is 13 residues. V lost 1 base to trimming and J lost 7 bases, with 10 bases between them. Germline V gene lookup returns CDR1 SGHTA and CDR2 FQGNSA. The CDR3 nucleotides read TGTGCCAGCAGCTTAGTTATGGTCGGTGGCTACACCTTC. Translating it yields CASSLVMVGGYTF.

V usage is TRBV6-4 and J usage is TRBJ1-5; a possible D gene is TRBD1 (5 bases). CDR1 MRHNA and CDR2 SNTAGT come from the germline V gene. There are 13 residues in the CDR3. V was cut by 6 bases and J by 7 bases, with 13 bases left in between. The CDR3 sequence: CASSSQGSQPQHF. The CDR3 nucleotides read TGTGCCAGCAGCAGCCAGGGAAGCCAGCCCCAGCATTTT.

V usage is TRBV7-2 and J usage is TRBJ2-1; D is ambiguous. This CDR3 region has 13 residues. Trimming stripped 7 bases from V and 0 bases from J, with 7 bases between. The germline V gene encodes CDR1 SGHTA and CDR2 FQGNSA. DNA of the CDR3: TGTGCCAGCACCAGGAACTCCTACAATGAGCAGTTCTTC. It codes for CASTRNSYNEQFF.

CDR3 DNA: TGTGCCAGCAGCCCCACCCGACAGGGAGGACAGACCCAGTACTTC. It encodes CASSPTRQGGQTQYF. This chain joins TRBV7-2 and TRBJ2-5; tentatively, D is TRBD1 (7 bases). Germline CDR1 and CDR2: SGHTA and FQGNSA. V lost 5 bases and J 6 bases, leaving 19 bases between the germline ends. The CDR3 is made up of 15 amino acids.

The J gene is TRBJ2-5, the V gene TRBV12-5, with a weak D call TRBD2 (6 bases). The CDR3 spans 15 residues. Germline-derived CDR1 and CDR2 are LGHNT and FRNRAP. V lost 5 bases and J 0 bases, leaving 13 bases between the germline ends. CDR3 residues: CASGSPGEYQETQYF. Here the CDR3 DNA reads TGTGCTAGTGGTAGCCCGGGGGAGTACCAAGAGACCCAGTACTTC.

CDR3 region: CSVVSGFSNQPQHF. CDR3 sequence (DNA): TGCAGCGTTGTTTCCGGGTTCAGCAATCAGCCCCAGCATTTT. The genes are TRBV29-1 and TRBJ1-5, with no clear D. The CDR3 spans 14 residues. V lost 4 bases and J 1 base, leaving 11 bases between the germline ends. Germline V gene data show CDR1 as SQVTM and CDR2 as ANQGSEA.

The chain links TRBV27 to TRBJ1-5; 7 nucleotides line up with TRBD1. J gave up 3 bases and V 8 bases, and 10 bases lay outside the gene matches. Germline assignment: CDR1 MNHEY and CDR2 SMNVEV (reference sequence). The CDR3 length is 15 residues. DNA for the CDR3: TGTGCCAGCGGCCCCCTGGGACAGAACAATCAGCCCCAGCATTTT. The encoded protein is CASGPLGQNNQPQHF.

The J gene is TRBJ1-1, the V gene TRBV5-1, with 10 positions matching TRBD1. The V and J ends lost 5 bases and 4 bases, in that order; junction bases with no gene match: 11. Per the germline V gene, CDR1 is SGHRS and CDR2 is YFSETQ. This CDR3 contains 16 residues. In DNA form, the CDR3 reads TGCGCCAGCAGATCAAGGACAGGGGGAATTAGCACTGAAGCTTTCTTT. Translating gives CASRSRTGGISTEAFF.

This clone occurred once. V usage is TRBV18 and J usage is TRBJ2-5; 7 positions agree with TRBD1. The V gene's germline CDR1 is KGHSH and CDR2 LQKENI. Trimming cost V 4 bases and J 0 bases; bases outside gene matches: 5. This CDR3 spans 15 amino acids. The CDR3 DNA reads as TGTGCCAGCTCACTCGAACAGGGGAACCAAGAGACCCAGTACTTC. It codes for CASSLEQGNQETQYF.

The chain carries TRBV6-6 and TRBJ1-5; D uncertain. The ends were cut back, 0 bases at V and 7 bases at J, with 4 bases in the middle. The CDR3 sequence is 12 residues long. CDR1 and CDR2 (germline): MNHNY, SVGAGI (reference sequence). DNA of the CDR3: TGTGCCAGCAGTTACTCCTCGCAGCCCCAGCATTTT. It yields the protein CASSYSSQPQHF.

The rearrangement links TRBV5-1 to TRBJ2-5; no definite D call. The CDR3 spans 14 residues. The V end lost 0 bases, the J end lost 3 bases, and 9 bases lay between the germline ends. Per germline, CDR1 SGHRS and CDR2 YFSETQ. The CDR3 coding sequence is TGCGCCAGCAGCTTGGATACGGCCGAAGAGACCCAGTACTTC. Residues: CASSLDTAEETQYF.

The chain carries TRBV5-4 and TRBJ1-1; 8 bases match TRBD1. The length of the CDR3 is 12 residues. Germline V gene data show CDR1 as SGHNT and CDR2 as YYREEE (reference sequence). The junction had 7 bases not matched to a gene; V was cut back by 4 bases and J by 11 bases. The CDR3 loop is CASSPGQEEAFF. The DNA of the CDR3 is TGTGCCAGCAGCCCGGGACAGGAGGAGGCTTTCTTT.

J is TRBJ1-4 and V is TRBV10-2; D remains unclear. Trimming took off 2 bases at V and 7 bases at J, with 8 bases between the two ends. Germline V gene sequence: CDR1 WSHSY, CDR2 SAAADI. The CDR3 consists of 13 residues. The CDR3, as DNA: TGCGCCAGCAGTGAGCCTTCCCGTGAAAAACTGTTTTTT. It encodes CASSEPSREKLFF.

The rearrangement uses TRBV7-9 and TRBJ1-2, with D uncertain. The germline V and J ends were trimmed by 5 bases and 2 bases, with 15 bases remaining between them. CDR3 size: 15 residues. The germline V gene encodes CDR1 SEHNR and CDR2 FQNEAQ (reference sequence). The CDR3 DNA reads as TGTGCCAGCAGCCAGACTCTGGATCTAAACTATGGCTACACCTTC. Its protein is CASSQTLDLNYGYTF.

The rearrangement uses TRBV18 and TRBJ2-3, with D perhaps TRBD1 (6 bases). Germline V CDR1 and CDR2: KGHSH, LQKENI. With 2 bases removed from V and 2 bases from J, the gap between germline ends came to 14 bases. This CDR3 comprises 16 residues. CDR3 loop: CASSPRGSTSTDTQYF. CDR3 sequence (DNA): TGTGCCAGCTCACCAAGGGGGTCCACATCCACAGATACGCAGTATTTT. The full variable domain, with the rest looked up from reference TRBV18 and TRBJ2-3, is NAGVMQNPRHLVRRRGQEARLRCSPMKGHSHVYWYRQLPEEGLKFMVYLQKENIIDESGMPKERFSAEFPKEGPSILRIQQVVRGDSAAYFCASSPRGSTSTDTQYFGPGTRLTVL.

The rearrangement uses TRBV6-5 and TRBJ2-7; D is possibly TRBD1 (6 bases). This CDR3 region has 15 residues. Germline-derived CDR1 and CDR2 are MNHEY and SVGAGI. V was trimmed by 6 bases and J by 2 bases, leaving 17 bases between them. CDR3 sequence: CASSRQRGTPYEQYV. In DNA form, the CDR3 reads TGTGCCAGCAGCCGCCAGAGGGGGACACCCTACGAGCAGTACGTC.

This clone was counted a single time. The V gene is TRBV2, the J gene TRBJ2-5; 10 nucleotides match TRBD1. This CDR3 region has 13 residues. V trimming: 5 bases; J trimming: 7 bases; junction bases outside the gene matches: 4. Germline CDR1 SNHLY, CDR2 FYNNEI. The DNA of the CDR3 is TGTGCCAGCAGTAAGGACAGGGGGGGGACCCAGTACTTC. This encodes CASSKDRGGTQYF.

The chain uses TRBV5-6 and TRBJ1-2; D gene ambiguous. V shed 4 bases and J shed 1 base, with 14 bases lying between them. From germline, CDR1 is SGHDT and CDR2 YYEEEE. This CDR3 has 15 residues. DNA of the CDR3: TGTGCCAGCAGCGCCGTCGGCAGTTTTAACTATGGCTACACCTTC. Translation gives CASSAVGSFNYGYTF.

The J gene is TRBJ2-2, the V gene TRBV19; 7 nucleotides match TRBD1. Germline V gene data show CDR1 as LNHDA and CDR2 as SQIVND (reference sequence). The ends lost 6 bases at V and 6 bases at J; junction bases unmatched: 10. The CDR3 is 15 residues long. CDR3 coding DNA: TGTGCCAGTAGCCGGGACAGTTTGGATCCCGGGGAGCTGTTTTTT. Protein: CASSRDSLDPGELFF.

CDR3 loop: CASSSPLLTEAFF. The CDR3 DNA follows: TGTGCCAGCAGTTCACCGTTACTCACTGAAGCTTTCTTT. The chain recombines TRBV12-3 or TRBV12-4 with TRBJ1-1; no definite D call. V was clipped by 4 bases and J by 4 bases, with 10 bases between them. The CDR3 has 13 amino acids.

V usage is TRBV7-8 and J usage is TRBJ1-3, with no clear D. The CDR3 consists of 14 residues. V was shortened by 1 base and J by 1 base, with 5 bases between the two germline ends. From germline, CDR1 is SGHVS and CDR2 FQNEAQ. For the CDR3, the DNA is TGTGCCAGCAGCTTAGGGGGATCTGGAAACACCATATATTTT. Translation: CASSLGGSGNTIYF.

This clone has just a few counts. The J gene is TRBJ2-2, the V gene TRBV4-1, with 10 bases lining up with TRBD2. Trimming cost V 3 bases and J 4 bases; bases outside gene matches: 8. Germline CDR1 is MGHRA and CDR2 is YSYEKL. The CDR3 is 17 residues long. In DNA, the CDR3 is TGCGCCAGCAGCCATTGGGGACTAGCGCGCGGCACCGGGGAGCTGTTTTTT. Its protein product is CASSHWGLARGTGELFF.

This sequence joins TRBV5-1 and TRBJ1-1; perhaps TRBD1 as D (5 bases). CDR1 SGHRS and CDR2 YFSETQ come from the germline V gene. The V gene lost 0 bases and the J gene lost 5 bases, with 11 bases spanning the gap. There are 14 residues in the CDR3. The CDR3: CASSLGRGGTEAFF. The CDR3, as DNA: TGCGCCAGCAGCTTGGGGCGGGGGGGGACTGAAGCTTTCTTT. Variable domain in full (rest from reference TRBV5-1 and TRBJ1-1): KAGVTQTPRYLIKTRGQQVTLSCSPISGHRSVSWYQQTPGQGLQFLFEYFSETQRNKGNFPGRFSGRQFSNSRSEMNVSTLELGDSALYLCASSLGRGGTEAFFGQGTRLTVV.

The chain joins TRBV6-1 to TRBJ2-4; D remains ambiguous. Germline CDR1 reads MNHNS; CDR2 reads SASEGT. The length of the CDR3 is 13 residues. Trimming shortened V by 1 base and J by 6 bases, and 7 bases separated the two germline ends. The CDR3 spells CASSEDQRNIQYF. The DNA of the CDR3 is TGTGCCAGCAGTGAAGATCAACGAAACATTCAGTACTTC.